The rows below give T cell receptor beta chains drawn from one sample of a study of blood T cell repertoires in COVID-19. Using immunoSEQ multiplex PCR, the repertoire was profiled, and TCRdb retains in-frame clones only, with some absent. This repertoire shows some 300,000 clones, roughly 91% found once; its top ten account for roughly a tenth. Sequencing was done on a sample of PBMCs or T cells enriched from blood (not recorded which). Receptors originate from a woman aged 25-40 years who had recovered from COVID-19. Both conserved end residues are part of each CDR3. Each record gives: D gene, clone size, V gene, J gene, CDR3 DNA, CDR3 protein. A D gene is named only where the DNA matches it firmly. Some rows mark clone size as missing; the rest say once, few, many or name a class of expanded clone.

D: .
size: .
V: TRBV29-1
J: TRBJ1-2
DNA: TGCAGCGTTTTATCAGGGGATGGCTACACCTTC
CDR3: CSVLSGDGYTF

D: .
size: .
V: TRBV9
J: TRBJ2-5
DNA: TGTGCCAGCAGCGTAGATCCCTCGGGGACCCAGTACTTC
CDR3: CASSVDPSGTQYF

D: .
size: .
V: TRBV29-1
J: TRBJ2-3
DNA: TGCAGCGGGTGGGGGGGCTCGGCAGATACGCAGTATTTT
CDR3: CSGWGGSADTQYF

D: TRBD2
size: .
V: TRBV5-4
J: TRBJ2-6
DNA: TGTGCCAGCAGATTGACTAGCGGGAGCTTTGCTGGGGCCAACGTCCTGACTTTC
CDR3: CASRLTSGSFAGANVLTF

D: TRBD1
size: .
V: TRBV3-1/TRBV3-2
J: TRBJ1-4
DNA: TGTGCCAGCAGCCAGACAGGGGAAAAACTGTTTTTT
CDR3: CASSQTGEKLFF

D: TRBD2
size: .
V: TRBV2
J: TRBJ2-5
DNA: TGTGCCAGCAGTCTAAGACTAGCGGGGGTAGAGACCCAGTACTTC
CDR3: CASSLRLAGVETQYF

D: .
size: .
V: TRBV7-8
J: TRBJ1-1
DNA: TGTGCCAGCAGCTTACACCTCCGGCAGGGTGAAGCTTTCTTT
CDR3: CASSLHLRQGEAFF

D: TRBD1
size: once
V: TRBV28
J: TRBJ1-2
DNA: TGTGCCAGCAGTTCCCCCAGTCCCGGGACAGGGTACACCTTC
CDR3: CASSSPSPGTGYTF

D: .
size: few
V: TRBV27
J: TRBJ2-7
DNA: TGTGCCAGCAGTTGGGACAAAGGAACGAACTACGAGCAGTACTTC
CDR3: CASSWDKGTNYEQYF

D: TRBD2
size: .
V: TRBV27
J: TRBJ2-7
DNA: TGTGCCAGCAGTCCCACTAGCGGCACCTACGAGCAGTACTTC
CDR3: CASSPTSGTYEQYF

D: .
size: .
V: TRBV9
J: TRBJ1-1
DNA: TGTGCCAGCAGCGTAGAAGGCTCGGCAGGGCGAGCTTTCTTT
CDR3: CASSVEGSAGRAFF

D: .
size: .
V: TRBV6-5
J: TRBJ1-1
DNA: TGTGCCAGCAGTTACCAACGGACAAACACTGAAGCTTTCTTT
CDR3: CASSYQRTNTEAFF

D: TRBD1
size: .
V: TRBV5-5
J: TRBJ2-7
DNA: TGTGCCAGCAGCGTTGCCGGGACAGCCGCCTACGAGCAGTACTTC
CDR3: CASSVAGTAAYEQYF

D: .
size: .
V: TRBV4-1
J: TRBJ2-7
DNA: TGCGCCAGCAGCCACCCGGGACTTGGGGACTACGAGCAGTACTTC
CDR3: CASSHPGLGDYEQYF